This is a list of T cell receptor beta chains from one sample in a study of blood T cell repertoires in COVID-19. Generated by immunoSEQ multiplex PCR, the TCRdb table keeps only in-frame clones and is missing some. The sample lists roughly 290,000 clones; 75% to 90% were seen once. Source material: PBMCs or T cells enriched from blood (not recorded which). The origin of the receptors is a middle-aged woman who had recovered from COVID-19. The CDR3 runs from the conserved cysteine through the conserved F or W. A D gene is named only where the DNA matches it firmly.

v_gene: TRBV7-2
d_gene: TRBD1
j_gene: TRBJ1-2
CDR3aa: CASSLASGQGHSYTF
CDR3nt: TGTGCCAGCAGCTTAGCCTCGGGACAGGGTCATAGCTACACCTTC

v_gene: TRBV18
d_gene: TRBD1
j_gene: TRBJ2-7
CDR3aa: CASSPRETGVLLYEQYF
CDR3nt: TGTGCCAGCTCACCACGGGAGACAGGGGTTCTTCTCTACGAGCAGTACTTC

v_gene: TRBV7-2
d_gene: .
j_gene: TRBJ1-2
CDR3aa: CASSLDGTNDYGYTF
CDR3nt: TGTGCCAGCAGCTTAGACGGGACAAATGACTATGGCTACACCTTC

v_gene: TRBV7-6
d_gene: TRBD2
j_gene: TRBJ2-1
CDR3aa: CASSGLAGEYIEQFF
CDR3nt: TGTGCCAGCAGCGGACTAGCGGGAGAGTACATTGAGCAGTTCTTC

v_gene: TRBV2
d_gene: TRBD1
j_gene: TRBJ1-2
CDR3aa: CASSDWTGAGYTF
CDR3nt: TGTGCCAGCAGTGACTGGACAGGGGCTGGCTACACCTTC

v_gene: TRBV2
d_gene: .
j_gene: TRBJ1-5
CDR3aa: CASSETGTGSQHF
CDR3nt: TGTGCCAGCAGTGAAACAGGGACGGGGTCCCAGCATTTT

v_gene: TRBV30
d_gene: .
j_gene: TRBJ1-3
CDR3aa: CAWRDRSSGNTIYF
CDR3nt: TGTGCCTGGAGAGACAGAAGCTCTGGAAACACCATATATTTT

v_gene: TRBV9
d_gene: .
j_gene: TRBJ2-1
CDR3aa: CASGRGYNEQFF
CDR3nt: TGTGCCAGCGGGCGGGGATACAATGAGCAGTTCTTC

v_gene: TRBV5-1
d_gene: .
j_gene: TRBJ1-4
CDR3aa: CASSEQGNEKLFF
CDR3nt: TGCGCCAGCAGCGAACAGGGAAATGAAAAACTGTTTTTT

v_gene: TRBV5-8
d_gene: TRBD2
j_gene: TRBJ2-7
CDR3aa: CASSIGERSGRALRSYEQYF
CDR3nt: TGTGCCAGCAGCATCGGGGAGAGAAGCGGGAGGGCCCTTCGGTCCTACGAGCAGTACTTC

v_gene: TRBV7-3
d_gene: TRBD2
j_gene: TRBJ2-1
CDR3aa: CASSMTSGTYNEQFF
CDR3nt: TGTGCCAGCAGCATGACTAGCGGGACATACAATGAGCAGTTCTTC

v_gene: TRBV19
d_gene: TRBD2
j_gene: TRBJ2-4
CDR3aa: CASTSLAGGKNIQYF
CDR3nt: TGTGCCAGTACCTCACTAGCGGGGGGGAAAAACATTCAGTACTTC

v_gene: TRBV18
d_gene: .
j_gene: TRBJ1-3
CDR3aa: CASSPPGRGGNTIYF
CDR3nt: TGTGCCAGCTCACCACCGGGCAGGGGCGGAAACACCATATATTTT

v_gene: TRBV19
d_gene: TRBD1
j_gene: TRBJ2-1
CDR3aa: CASNRDSNNEQFF
CDR3nt: TGTGCCAGTAACCGGGACAGCAACAATGAGCAGTTCTTC

v_gene: TRBV7-2
d_gene: TRBD1
j_gene: TRBJ2-1
CDR3aa: CASSLAGTGGNEQFF
CDR3nt: TGTGCCAGCAGCTTAGCCGGGACAGGCGGAAATGAGCAGTTCTTC

v_gene: TRBV5-4
d_gene: TRBD2
j_gene: TRBJ2-1
CDR3aa: CASSLGLAGRNEQFF
CDR3nt: TGTGCCAGCAGCTTGGGACTAGCGGGACGCAATGAGCAGTTCTTC

v_gene: TRBV27
d_gene: TRBD2
j_gene: TRBJ2-1
CDR3aa: CASSSSFLAGPPSYNEQFF
CDR3nt: TGTGCCAGCAGTTCCTCCTTCCTAGCGGGACCTCCGTCCTACAATGAGCAGTTCTTC

v_gene: TRBV7-9
d_gene: .
j_gene: TRBJ2-1
CDR3aa: CASSPRGRASSYNEQFF
CDR3nt: TGTGCCAGCAGCCCCCGGGGAAGGGCGAGCTCCTACAATGAGCAGTTCTTC

v_gene: TRBV4-2
d_gene: .
j_gene: TRBJ2-2
CDR3aa: CASSQVPSGTGELFF
CDR3nt: TGTGCCAGCAGCCAGGTCCCTTCAGGTACCGGGGAGCTGTTTTTT

v_gene: TRBV7-9
d_gene: .
j_gene: TRBJ1-1
CDR3aa: CASSLGGPKLFF
CDR3nt: TGTGCCAGCAGCTTAGGGGGGCCGAAGCTTTTCTTT

v_gene: TRBV5-1
d_gene: .
j_gene: TRBJ1-1
CDR3aa: CASSLVVDSTEAFF
CDR3nt: TGCGCCAGCAGCTTGGTCGTGGACTCAACCGAAGCTTTCTTT

v_gene: TRBV3-1/TRBV3-2
d_gene: .
j_gene: TRBJ1-1
CDR3aa: CASSQGVNTEAFF
CDR3nt: TGTGCCAGCAGCCAAGGAGTGAACACTGAAGCTTTCTTT

v_gene: TRBV27
d_gene: .
j_gene: TRBJ2-7
CDR3aa: CASSLRRQQSYEQYF
CDR3nt: TGTGCCAGCAGCCTCCGGAGACAGCAATCTTACGAGCAGTACTTC